This T cell receptor beta chain was identified during a study of beta chain features in type 1 diabetes. Study details: Age, gender and cell yields were alike across patients and healthy donors. The study, taken as a whole, reports: PCR might favor shorter templates, but any such skew would affect patients and controls equally.

Germline-derived CDR1 and CDR2 are SGHDT and YYEEEE. The CDR3 loop spans 12 amino acids. V dropped 4 bases and J dropped 6 bases, with 10 bases sitting between them. A remark on this clone: Its matching antigen is unknown.

Expressed TCRB transcripts were sequenced after all isolated RNA was converted to cDNA. Sequenced by immunoSEQ multiplex PCR; TCRdb stores in-frame clones only, minus some. The sample gives about 900,000 clones, roughly a sixth of which show up once; roughly 0.025% is in the top ten. The TCR comes from a woman aged 18-30 years in good health. The sequenced sample was naive CD4+ T cells from blood. The V gene is TRBV5-6, the J gene TRBJ1-1; no clear D gene. The CDR3 here is CASSLQRSEAFF. The CDR3 coding sequence is TGTGCCAGCAGCCTACAGCGGTCTGAAGCTTTCTTT.